This T cell receptor (beta chain) was recovered during a study of blood T cell repertoires in COVID-19. On the study more broadly: Italy, Spain and the United States were the sources of the convalescent and acute COVID-19 samples. T cells, B-cell-depleted T cells, or PBMCs provided the cDNA or gDNA that served as material.

In the study's own analysis: Amplification of reference gene primers provided the estimated nucleated cell counts. Generated by immunoSEQ multiplex PCR, the TCRdb table keeps only in-frame clones and is missing some. V and J calls and clone size are as listed in that table; D and trimming were resolved from the DNA. Of some 310,000 clones listed, around 86% are singletons. This receptor was obtained from a man in his fifties with active or convalescent COVID-19. Material: peripheral blood.

CDR3 DNA sequence: TGTGCTAGTGGCCCCGGCCCTAGCGACTACACCGGGGAGCTGTTTTTT. Its protein is CASGPGPSDYTGELFF. The chain is built from TRBV12-5 and TRBJ2-2; TRBD2 is a possible D gene (6 bases). Trimming pared 6 bases from V and 3 bases from J, leaving 17 bases between. This CDR3 contains 16 residues. Germline V gives CDR1 LGHNT, CDR2 FRNRAP.